This entry lists 24 T cell receptor beta chains sequenced from one sample in a study of cytomegalovirus exposure and HLA in healthy donors. The PCR made use of 60 Vbeta and 13 Jbeta primers. Sequenced by immunoSEQ multiplex PCR; TCRdb stores in-frame clones only, minus some. The sample gives approximately 170,000 clones, around three quarters of which show up once; roughly 1.4% is in the top ten. The sample was PBMCs. These receptors were collected from a man in his forties in good health and CMV-seronegative.

The CDR3 spells CSGRTSGMTDTQYF. DNA of the CDR3: TGCAGCGGAAGGACTAGCGGGATGACAGATACGCAGTATTTT. The rearrangement joins TRBV29-1 to TRBJ2-3, with 12 bases that match TRBD2. J was trimmed by 3 bases and V by 7 bases; bases with no gene match: 5. The CDR3 is made up of 14 amino acids. CDR1 and CDR2 from the germline V gene are SQVTM and ANQGSEA.

The rearrangement links TRBV7-3 to TRBJ2-5; D perhaps matches TRBD2 (5 bases). V shed 8 bases and J shed 0 bases, with 13 bases lying between them. Per the germline V gene, CDR1 is SGHTA and CDR2 is FQGTGA. There are 14 residues in the CDR3. CDR3 bases: TGTGCCAGCTCGAGCGGTCGAAACCAAGAGACCCAGTACTTC. Translation: CASSSGRNQETQYF.

The chain is built from TRBV10-1 and TRBJ2-5; D not resolved. There are 13 residues in the CDR3. CDR1 and CDR2 from the germline V gene are WNHNN and SYGVQD (reference sequence). With 3 bases removed from V and 6 bases from J, the gap between germline ends came to 11 bases. Here the CDR3 reads CASSDGSFQTQYF. DNA of the CDR3: TGCGCCAGCAGTGACGGGTCCTTCCAGACCCAGTACTTC.

This chain uses TRBV6-1 with TRBJ2-7; D ambiguous. The CDR3 is made up of 13 amino acids. Germline loops: CDR1 MNHNS, CDR2 SASEGT. V was trimmed by 3 bases and J by 2 bases, leaving 8 bases between them. CDR3 sequence: CASSDRRTYEQYV. The CDR3 nucleotides read TGTGCCAGCAGTGACAGGCGAACCTACGAGCAGTACGTC.

The V call is TRBV10-3, the J call TRBJ1-2, with D possibly matching TRBD1 (6 bases). The CDR3 runs to 14 residues. Trimming removed 4 bases at V and 3 bases at J, with 12 bases between. Germline V gene data show CDR1 as ENHRY and CDR2 as SYGVKD. CDR3 sequence reads: CAISGAGVDYGYTF. The CDR3 region has the DNA TGTGCCATCAGTGGGGCAGGGGTGGACTATGGCTACACCTTC.

As regards this clone: Distinct nucleotide sequences in the sample also encode this CDR3. The chain joins TRBV10-1 to TRBJ2-1; TRBD2 agrees at 9 bases. This CDR3 comprises 16 residues. The germline V gene encodes CDR1 WNHNN and CDR2 SYGVQD (reference sequence). V was clipped by 6 bases and J by 10 bases; unmatched bases: 16. CDR3 protein: CASSEGGSGRKGEQFF. CDR3 bases: TGCGCCAGCAGCGAAGGGGGAAGCGGGAGGAAGGGCGAGCAGTTCTTC.

The rearrangement uses TRBV28 and TRBJ2-5; 14 nucleotides align to TRBD2. Losses at the gene ends were 5 bases for V and 5 bases for J; bases not matched to a gene: 4. The CDR3 totals 15 residues. Germline CDR1 and CDR2: MDHEN and SYDVKM. Written as DNA, the CDR3 is TGTGCCAGCAGTCGGGGACTAGCGGGAGAGGAGACCCAGTACTTC. As protein: CASSRGLAGEETQYF. The whole variable domain, remainder taken from reference TRBV28 and TRBJ2-5, is DVKVTQSSRYLVKRTGEKVFLECVQDMDHENMFWYRQDPGLGLRLIYFSYDVKMKEKGDIPEGYSVSREKKERFSLILESASTNQTSMYLCASSRGLAGEETQYFGPGTRLLVL.

The chain is built from TRBV7-2 and TRBJ1-2, with no clear D. Germline loops: CDR1 SGHTA, CDR2 FQGNSA. V was trimmed by 5 bases and J by 2 bases, leaving 12 bases between them. This CDR3 comprises 14 residues. CDR3: CASSNAPENYGYTF. The CDR3 DNA reads TGTGCCAGCAGCAATGCTCCAGAAAACTATGGCTACACCTTC.

The chain recombines TRBV19 with TRBJ2-5, with D unclear. The J call may be mistaken, given a closer DNA end match to TRBJ2-7. The CDR3 is 15 residues long. The germline V gene encodes CDR1 LNHDA and CDR2 SQIVND (reference sequence). CDR3 region: CASSMGQPSSYEQYF. The DNA for the CDR3 is TGTGCCAGTAGTATGGGCCAGCCGAGCTCCTACGAGCAGTACTTC.

V is TRBV28 and J is TRBJ2-2; 7 bases line up with TRBD2. The length of the CDR3 is 16 residues. Germline assignment: CDR1 MDHEN and CDR2 SYDVKM. Trimming took 3 bases from V and 4 from J; bases not matched to a gene: 8. CDR3 region: CASSFAPGGATGELFF. In nucleotides, the CDR3 is TGTGCCAGCAGTTTTGCGCCGGGAGGTGCCACCGGGGAGCTGTTTTTT.

In this sample, this clone turned up once. The chain combines TRBV6-5 with TRBJ1-6, with a weak D call TRBD1 (5 bases). CDR1 MNHEY and CDR2 SVGAGI come from the germline V gene. CDR3 length equals 12 residues. Deletions cut 4 bases from V and 18 bases from J, with 16 bases between. CDR3 in amino acids: CASSSRQYQPHF. The DNA of the CDR3 is TGTGCCAGCAGTTCCCGACAGTACCAGCCCCACTTT.

The rearrangement uses TRBV13 and TRBJ1-2, with no clear D. The V gene lost 4 bases and the J gene lost 7 bases, with 28 bases spanning the gap. The CDR3 is 18 amino acids. Looked up from germline, CDR1 is PRHDT and CDR2 is FYEKMQ (reference sequence). CDR3 DNA sequence: TGTGCCAGCAGCTCCGAGAACTCTAGATACCATTTGGAGTCTGGCTACACCTTC. This encodes CASSSENSRYHLESGYTF.

The chain is built from TRBV5-1 and TRBJ2-1; 9 bases match TRBD2. The CDR3 extends over 16 amino acids. J gave up 3 bases and V 7 bases, and 11 bases lay outside the gene matches. Germline lookup yields CDR1 SGHRS and CDR2 YFSETQ. The chain's CDR3 is CASHLGGTSSYNEQFF. In DNA form, the CDR3 reads TGCGCCAGCCACCTAGGGGGGACTAGCAGCTACAATGAGCAGTTCTTC.

Comment on this clone: An end of the junction does not agree with germline; a read error may underlie this. The genes are TRBV27 and TRBJ2-4, with D maybe TRBD1 (5 bases). CDR1 and CDR2 from the germline V gene are MNHEY and SMNVEV (reference sequence). CDR3 size: 15 residues. CDR3 amino acids: CASSTGLLAKNSQYF. The CDR3 DNA sequence: TGTGCCAGCAGTACAGGTCTTTTAGCCAAAAACAGTCAGTACTTC.

The table lists this clone with a count of one. V is TRBV19 and J is TRBJ2-1; possibly TRBD1 for D (5 bases). Trimming removed 4 bases from V and 0 bases from J, with 10 bases in between. CDR1 is LNHDA and CDR2 is SQIVND in the germline V gene (reference sequence). The CDR3 sequence is 15 residues long. The CDR3: CASSRGDSSYNEQFF. Here the CDR3 DNA reads TGTGCCAGTAGTAGGGGCGATAGCTCCTACAATGAGCAGTTCTTC.

The rearrangement joins TRBV4-1 to TRBJ2-2, with 9 nucleotides matching TRBD2. This CDR3 is built from 15 residues. Unmatched junction bases numbered 5, after V lost 3 bases and J lost 6 bases. CDR1 and CDR2 (germline): MGHRA, YSYEKL. The CDR3 DNA sequence: TGCGCCAGCAGCCATAGGCTAGCGGGATCCGGGGAGCTGTTTTTT. Protein product: CASSHRLAGSGELFF.

The sample holds a few counts of this clone. Mismatch with germline at one junction end may stem from a read error. The rearrangement links TRBV27 to TRBJ2-6, with D tentatively TRBD1 (5 bases). The length of the CDR3 is 15 residues. Germline V gene lookup returns CDR1 MNHEY and CDR2 SMNVEV (reference sequence). Here the CDR3 DNA reads TGTGCCAGCAGTTTATACAGCTCTGGGGCCAACGGCCTGACTTTC. This gives the protein CASSLYSSGANGLTF.

The rearrangement joins TRBV28 to TRBJ1-4; D gene uncertain. The V end was cut by 3 bases, the J end by 3 bases, with 8 bases between. The CDR3 has 14 residues. Germline-derived CDR1 and CDR2 are MDHEN and SYDVKM. The CDR3 region is CASSFGLPNEKLFF. The CDR3 DNA reads as TGTGCCAGCAGTTTCGGGTTGCCTAATGAAAAACTGTTTTTT.

J is TRBJ1-2 and V is TRBV9; 11 nucleotides align to TRBD1. The CDR3 is 16 residues long. The germline V gene has CDR1 SGDLS and CDR2 YYNGEE. The V and J ends lost 0 bases and 2 bases, in that order; junction bases with no gene match: 3. In DNA form, the CDR3 reads TGTGCCAGCAGCGTAGCCGGGACAGGGGGGAACTATGGCTACACCTTC. Encoded protein: CASSVAGTGGNYGYTF.

The CDR3 reads CASSRGWDREITTNEKLFF. CDR3 in DNA: TGTGCCAGCAGCCGGGGGTGGGACAGGGAAATAACGACTAATGAAAAACTGTTTTTT. This chain connects TRBV7-9 to TRBJ1-4; 9 bases match TRBD1. The CDR3 runs to 19 residues. With V trimmed by 5 bases and J by 2 bases, 15 bases remained unmatched. Looked up from germline, CDR1 is SEHNR and CDR2 is FQNEAQ (reference sequence).

Only one count was recorded for this clone. The chain uses TRBV28 and TRBJ2-7; D may be TRBD2 (5 bases). The germline V gene encodes CDR1 MDHEN and CDR2 SYDVKM. V dropped 2 bases and J dropped 7 bases, with 6 bases sitting between them. The CDR3 consists of 11 residues. In DNA, the CDR3 is TGTGCCAGCAGTTTAGAGGGTGAGCAGTACTTC. Translation: CASSLEGEQYF.

The chain has TRBV6-4 and TRBJ2-3, with D tentatively TRBD1 (5 bases). The V gene lost 2 bases and the J gene lost 2 bases, with 8 bases spanning the gap. The CDR3 contains 14 residues. Germline lookup yields CDR1 MRHNA and CDR2 SNTAGT. CDR3 nucleotide sequence: TGTGCCAGCAGTGACGGGGCGTACACAGATACGCAGTATTTT. Its protein product is CASSDGAYTDTQYF.

The rearrangement joins TRBV7-6 to TRBJ2-5; D perhaps matches TRBD1 (6 bases). The tail of the sequence fits TRBJ2-7 better, so the J call may be wrong. From germline, CDR1 is SGHVS and CDR2 FNYEAQ. The CDR3 consists of 13 residues. CDR3 sequence reads: CASSGDTSYEQYF. As DNA, the CDR3 is TGTGCCAGCAGTGGGGACACCTCCTACGAGCAGTACTTC.

On this clone itself: Mismatch with germline at one junction end may stem from a read error. Other DNA sequences in the same sample also yield this CDR3. V gene TRBV4-1 combines with J gene TRBJ1-5, with D hard to call. This CDR3 is 15 amino acids long. Germline-derived CDR1 and CDR2 are MGHRA and YSYEKL. The CDR3 here is CASSQSKTGNQPQHF. CDR3 coding DNA: TGTGCCAGCAGCCAATCGAAGACGGGGAATCAGCCCCAGCATTTT.